A single T cell receptor (beta chain) is shown here with its context. Its antigen remains undetermined. Per-nucleotide qualities are absent, and no much larger clonotype sits a single base away. The time point label, as the study defines it: baseline, week 1 (first vaccination visit). Read against the paper, the sample's treatment or condition label means: pre-vaccination baseline after standard-of-care therapy. Newly diagnosed WHO grade 3 or 4 IDH1-mutant astrocytomas showing loss of nuclear ATRX were present in the donors. The samples were drawn from NOA16, a multicentre, single-arm, open-label phase I trial in Germany that tested a mutant IDH1 peptide vaccine in humans for the first time. Visit V03 blood draws served as the baseline sample for immunogenicity testing. Genomic DNA for TCRB sequencing was extracted from EDTA blood using the DNeasy Blood and Tissue Kit. The germline V gene encodes CDR1 MGHDK and CDR2 SYGVNS. The CDR3 has 14 amino acids, counting the end cysteine and phenylalanine. The DNA shown is the 42-base CDR3, in frame from base 1. V is pared back by 1 base and J by 2 bases, with 8 bases lying between the germline termini.

The library was prepared using the immunoSEQ multiplex PCR assay. The hsTCRB Kit was used according to the manufacturer's protocol to amplify rearranged TCR beta chain sequences. An Illumina MiSeq was used to sequence the TCRB libraries. In the original analysis: Demultiplexing, trimming and gene mapping were performed with the kit vendor's proprietary platform. Entries here come from immuneACCESS through TCRdb and include only in-frame sequences with V and J called. Some clones fail to appear in such tables; in the studies checked, an unresolved V gene covers under half of the shortfall, and the cause of the remainder is unknown. That table gives V, J and clone size, and the DNA gave D and trimming. This sample comprises 75,000 to 100,000 clones, around 79% of them detected only once. The ten largest clonotypes hold 5.3% of the sample. These data are taken from a study of a mutant IDH1 vaccine in newly diagnosed glioma (dated by TCRdb to the early 2020s). Turning to the overall study: Of the 32 treated patients, approximately 60% were male and approximately 40% were female, and the mean age was roughly 38 years. Prior to enrollment, patients had been given standard therapy consisting of radiotherapy alone, temozolomide alone, or radiochemotherapy with temozolomide, with the combination given to most patients. Peripheral blood samples were drawn at six visits, namely V03 (baseline), V05, V07, V10, V12 and V13. Longitudinal TCRB deep sequencing was performed for around 23 treated patients wherever samples were available for exploratory analyses. Overall study results and their limits: Pseudoprogression seemed to be unrelated to changes in the top peripheral T cell clonotypes found by TCRB sequencing. The authors noted that analyses of patient blood samples could not be reproduced because of sample limitations. PBMC samples for TCRB deep sequencing were selected based on availability. Immune responses induced by the vaccine were seen in approximately 93% of patients across multiple MHC alleles.

The material sequenced was PBMCs, taken from a glioma patient treated with radiotherapy, temozolomide or both. This receptor chain uses TRBV25-1 and TRBJ2-5; matching of 5 bases hints at TRBD1 as the D gene. This TCR came from a man aged 40-55 years with glioma. Some clones in this sample may be carry-over from other donors' samples. The CDR3 sequence is CASSEFQGQETQYF. The nucleotides read TGTGCCAGCAGTGAATTTCAGGGACAAGAGACCCAGTACTTC.